These T cell receptor beta chains were read from a single sample in a study of T cell repertoires in aging, cancer and after chemotherapy. MiXCR, applied by TCRdb to the multiplex PCR reads, yields one record per CDR3 protein. This table has thousands of distinct CDR3 sequences, around 30% appearing once. Sequences were obtained from blood. These receptors were obtained from a human donor in good health. CDR3s include the opening cysteine and the closing phenylalanine or tryptophan. A D gene is named only where the DNA matches it firmly. A row's size may be missing; if present it is once, few, many or a size class.

d_call	v_call	j_call	clone_size	cdr3_aa	cdr3_nt
TRBD2	TRBV6-1	TRBJ2-5	few	CASSDIGLAGARGTQYF	TGTGCCAGCAGTGACATAGGACTAGCGGGGGCCCGAGGGACCCAGTACTTC
TRBD2	TRBV20-1	TRBJ2-3	-	CSATGLEADSYTQYF	TGCAGTGCTACCGGACTAGAGGCGGATTCATATACGCAGTATTTT
TRBD1	TRBV7-6	TRBJ2-7	-	CASSAPGQGIHEQYF	TGTGCCAGCAGCGCGCCGGGACAGGGTATCCACGAGCAGTACTTC
TRBD1	TRBV6-1	TRBJ2-2	few	CASEKGTGNTGELFF	TGTGCCAGCGAAAAGGGGACAGGGAACACCGGGGAGCTGTTTTTT
-	TRBV30	TRBJ2-6	medium-sized	CASARDSGANVLTF	TGTGCCTCAGCCCGCGACTCTGGGGCCAACGTCCTGACTTTC
-	TRBV6-2/TRBV6-3	TRBJ2-6	medium-sized	CAGRQTGANVLTF	TGTGCCGGACGACAAACTGGGGCCAACGTCCTGACTTTC
TRBD1	TRBV6-5	TRBJ1-6	few	CASTPEQGGSYNSPLHF	TGTGCCAGCACCCCAGAACAGGGGGGCTCCTATAATTCACCCCTCCACTTT
TRBD1	TRBV20-1	TRBJ1-2	-	CSAPPGQAYGYTF	TGCAGTGCTCCCCCGGGACAGGCCTATGGCTACACCTTC
-	TRBV20-1	TRBJ1-5	-	CSAREPTGNQPQHF	TGCAGTGCTAGAGAACCGACAGGCAATCAGCCCCAGCATTTT
-	TRBV19	TRBJ1-5	few	CASSGDSTGSRFQPQHF	TGTGCCAGTAGTGGCGATTCTACAGGGTCCAGGTTTCAGCCCCAGCATTTT
-	TRBV19	TRBJ2-4	-	CASSRIAKNIQYF	TGTGCCAGCAGCCGGATAGCCAAAAACATTCAGTACTTC
TRBD1	TRBV12-3/TRBV12-4	TRBJ1-2	-	CASSPGTGVLGYTF	TGTGCCAGCAGCCCCGGGACAGGGGTTTTAGGCTACACCTTC
TRBD1	TRBV30	TRBJ2-5	few	CAWSVRAARRTGETQYF	TGTGCCTGGAGTGTACGGGCGGCCCGGCGGACAGGGGAGACCCAGTACTTC
-	TRBV30	TRBJ2-1	medium-sized	CAWSTGAGYNEQFF	TGTGCCTGGAGCACAGGGGCGGGATACAATGAGCAGTTCTTC
TRBD1	TRBV27	TRBJ2-1	medium-sized	CASSQRQGAYNEQFF	TGTGCCAGCAGTCAAAGACAGGGGGCGTACAATGAGCAGTTCTTC
TRBD1	TRBV18	TRBJ1-6	few	CASSHDRGHSPLHF	TGTGCCAGCTCACACGACAGGGGGCATTCACCCCTCCACTTT
TRBD2	TRBV12-3/TRBV12-4	TRBJ2-7	few	CASSLGGVTYEQYF	TGTGCCAGCAGTTTGGGGGGGGTGACCTACGAGCAGTACTTC
TRBD1	TRBV10-3	TRBJ2-5	once	CAISEGQGYETQYF	TGTGCCATCAGTGAGGGACAGGGATACGAGACCCAGTACTTC
-	TRBV4-2	TRBJ1-2	-	CASSQDSEGYTF	TGTGCCAGCAGCCAAGATTCAGAAGGCTACACCTTC
-	TRBV20-1	TRBJ1-2	-	CSARTVKGYTF	TGCAGTGCCCGGACAGTTAAGGGCTACACCTTC
-	TRBV6-5	TRBJ2-7	medium-sized	CASKQEVGGSYEQYF	TGTGCCAGCAAACAGGAGGTCGGAGGGTCCTACGAGCAGTACTTC
-	TRBV30	TRBJ1-6	medium-sized	CAWSATVRGRNSPLHF	TGTGCCTGGAGTGCGACAGTCAGGGGAAGGAATTCACCCCTCCACTTT
-	TRBV5-6	TRBJ1-4	few	CASSSGGGTSSTNEKLFF	TGTGCCAGCAGCTCCGGGGGGGGCACCTCTTCAACTAATGAAAAACTGTTTTTT
TRBD2	TRBV15	TRBJ2-3	few	CATSRTHRAPTSGGLLLGSDTQYF	TGTGCCACCAGCAGAACCCACAGGGCCCCAACTAGCGGGGGCCTTCTATTAGGATCAGATACGCAGTATTTT
TRBD2	TRBV10-3	TRBJ2-3	few	CAISESLLAGGSTDTQYF	TGTGCCATCAGTGAGTCTCTGCTAGCGGGGGGATCAACAGATACGCAGTATTTT
TRBD1	TRBV5-5	TRBJ2-7	-	CASSSTGDEQYF	TGTGCCAGCAGCTCCACAGGGGATGAGCAGTACTTC
-	TRBV29-1	TRBJ1-2	large	CSVEERDGYTF	TGCAGCGTTGAAGAACGGGATGGCTACACCTTC
TRBD1	TRBV6-1	TRBJ2-1	few	CASSEQGVSYNEQFF	TGTGCCAGCAGTGAGCAGGGGGTCTCCTACAATGAGCAGTTCTTC
-	TRBV30	TRBJ1-3	-	CALRLAGLNTIYF	TGTGCCCTCCGGCTCGCGGGGCTAAACACCATATATTTT
TRBD2	TRBV6-6	TRBJ2-3	few	CASSWTSGGTDTQYF	TGTGCCAGCAGTTGGACTAGCGGGGGCACAGATACGCAGTATTTT
-	TRBV12-3/TRBV12-4	TRBJ1-1	-	CASSYFSGDAGTEAFF	TGTGCCAGCAGTTACTTTTCAGGGGACGCTGGCACTGAAGCTTTCTTT
-	TRBV5-1	TRBJ1-2	-	CASSPNPGDGYTF	TGCGCCAGCAGCCCTAACCCCGGGGATGGCTACACCTTC
TRBD2	TRBV20-1	TRBJ2-1	-	CSARDLASGGSEQFF	TGCAGTGCTAGAGATCTGGCTAGCGGGGGATCTGAGCAGTTCTTC